The 17 T cell receptor beta chains below all came from one sample that was sequenced in a study of identical twins. TCRdb itself ran the 5' RACE reads through MiXCR, one entry per CDR3 protein. Here the sample spans roughly 710,000 distinct CDR3 sequences, 5.5% to 7.5% being singletons. The specimen sequenced was naive T cells sorted from blood. The receptors here all came from a man younger than 35 in good health.

This clonotype was picked up many times. This chain uses TRBV12-3 or TRBV12-4 with TRBJ2-1; TRBD1 agrees at 7 bases. Trimming cost V 4 bases and J 12 bases; bases outside gene matches: 9. The CDR3 is 13 residues long. DNA of the CDR3: TGTGCCAGCAGTTCCCCGGGACAGAATCGGCAGTTCTTC. The encoded protein is CASSSPGQNRQFF.

This clonotype was seen at least ten times. The V gene is TRBV29-1, the J gene TRBJ1-2; D may be TRBD1 (6 bases). Trimming cost V 1 base and J 8 bases, with 17 bases left between them. The CDR3 has 14 residues. Germline-derived CDR1 and CDR2 are SQVTM and ANQGSEA. The CDR3 nucleotides are TGCAGCGTTGAAGTGGGTTCGGGGGCGGGAGGCTACACCTTC. Amino acid sequence: CSVEVGSGAGGYTF.

The sample holds many counts of this clonotype. This chain links TRBV5-5 with TRBJ2-7; TRBD2 matches at 9 bases. V lost 5 bases and J lost 4; bases outside the gene matches: 7. The CDR3 spans 14 residues. Germline assignment: CDR1 SGHKS and CDR2 YYEKEE (reference sequence). CDR3 residues: CASSAASGIYEQYV. CDR3 bases: TGTGCCAGCAGTGCCGCTAGCGGGATATACGAGCAGTACGTC.

The chain is built from TRBV7-9 and TRBJ2-1, with TRBD1 identical over 9 bases. CDR3 length: 15 residues. CDR1 and CDR2 from the germline V gene are SEHNR and FQNEAQ (reference sequence). J gave up 7 bases and V 6 bases, and 10 bases lay outside the gene matches. The CDR3 sequence is CASRNGQGWVNEQFF. CDR3 nucleotides: TGTGCCAGCAGAAATGGACAGGGGTGGGTTAATGAGCAGTTCTTC.

This clonotype was detected many times. The chain carries TRBV10-3 and TRBJ2-3; 9 bases match TRBD1. Germline CDR1 and CDR2: ENHRY and SYGVKD. V trimming: 4 bases; J trimming: 6 bases; junction bases outside the gene matches: 8. This CDR3 has 15 amino acids. CDR3 loop: CAISAGTGYGDTQYF. CDR3 nucleotide sequence: TGTGCCATCAGTGCGGGGACAGGGTATGGGGATACGCAGTATTTT.

The chain links TRBV2 to TRBJ1-1; D gene unclear. There are 14 residues in the CDR3. Trimming cost V 6 bases and J 2 bases, with 13 bases left between them. From germline, CDR1 is SNHLY and CDR2 FYNNEI. CDR3 bases: TGTGCCAGCAGATTAGGAGGAGTTAACACTGAAGCTTTCTTT. This gives the protein CASRLGGVNTEAFF.

This clonotype was recorded at least ten times. J is TRBJ2-5 and V is TRBV5-6; TRBD2 aligns across 13 bases. Looked up from germline, CDR1 is SGHDT and CDR2 is YYEEEE. This CDR3 is built from 17 residues. J lost 4 bases, V lost 0 bases, and 6 bases had no gene match. The CDR3 loop is CASSLAPGLAGRETQYF. The CDR3 DNA follows: TGTGCCAGCAGCTTGGCCCCGGGACTAGCGGGGAGAGAGACCCAGTACTTC.

This clonotype was counted many times. This chain connects TRBV29-1 to TRBJ2-1; 11 bases match TRBD2. The V and J ends lost 7 bases and 7 bases, in that order; junction bases with no gene match: 9. The CDR3 runs to 14 residues. Germline CDR1 reads SQVTM; CDR2 reads ANQGSEA. The CDR3 DNA reads as TGCAGCGAGAGGGCTAGCGGGAGGAGGAATGAGCAGTTCTTC. This gives the protein CSERASGRRNEQFF.

For this clonotype: Its ends do not fully match the called genes, so a read error is possible. V usage is TRBV6-1 and J usage is TRBJ1-1, with TRBD1 matching over 8 bases. Germline V gene lookup returns CDR1 MNHNS and CDR2 SASEGT. The CDR3 totals 14 residues. As DNA, the CDR3 is TGTTCCAGCAGCCTTGGACAGGGAAACACTGAAGCTTTCTTT. Residues: CSSSLGQGNTEAFF.

The V gene is TRBV5-6, the J gene TRBJ2-1, with D unclear. The germline V gene has CDR1 SGHDT and CDR2 YYEEEE. V lost 0 bases, J lost 8 bases, and 6 bases lay in between. The length of the CDR3 is 12 residues. The CDR3 nucleotides are TGTGCCAGCAGCTTGGGGATCGATGAGCAGTTCTTC. This codes for CASSLGIDEQFF. The entire variable domain, with the rest obtained from reference TRBV5-6 and TRBJ2-1, is as follows: DAGVTQSPTHLIKTRGQQVTLRCSPKSGHDTVSWYQQALGQGPQFIFQYYEEEERQRGNFPDRFSGHQFPNYSSELNVNALLLGDSALYLCASSLGIDEQFFGPGTRLTVL.

This clonotype was counted only a few times. The chain employs TRBV7-2 and TRBJ2-3; D remains ambiguous. With 5 bases removed from V and 6 bases from J, the gap between germline ends came to 9 bases. The CDR3 loop spans 12 amino acids. Germline V gives CDR1 SGHTA, CDR2 FQGNSA. The CDR3: CASSADGDTQYF. Written as DNA, the CDR3 is TGTGCCAGCAGCGCAGACGGGGATACGCAGTATTTT. Full variable domain (rest looked up from reference TRBV7-2 and TRBJ2-3): GAGVSQSPSNKVTEKGKDVELRCDPISGHTALYWYRQSLGQGLEFLIYFQGNSAPDKSGLPSDRFSAERTGGSVSTLTIQRTQQEDSAVYLCASSADGDTQYFGPGTRLTVL.

This clonotype turned up a few times. The chain recombines TRBV18 with TRBJ1-5; 10 bases are shared with TRBD1. The germline CDR1 and CDR2 sequences are KGHSH and LQKENI. This CDR3 comprises 14 residues. Trimming took 3 bases from V and 7 from J; bases not matched to a gene: 3. For the CDR3, the DNA is TGTGCCAGCTCACCGGGACAGGGGACCCAGCCCCAGCATTTT. Encoded protein: CASSPGQGTQPQHF.

The sample holds many counts of this clonotype. The J gene is TRBJ2-7, the V gene TRBV20-1; TRBD2 might be the D (6 bases). The CDR3 loop spans 13 amino acids. Germline assignment: CDR1 DFQATT and CDR2 SNEGSKA (reference sequence). The V and J ends lost 3 bases and 0 bases respectively, with 9 bases between them. CDR3 sequence (DNA): TGCAGTGCTAGGCCGACTAGCTCCTACGAGCAGTACTTC. Translated, it gives CSARPTSSYEQYF.

This clonotype was counted a few times. The chain uses TRBV7-2 and TRBJ2-1; perhaps TRBD2 as D (5 bases). Between the trimmed V and J ends, which lost 2 bases and 10 bases, there was a span of 15 bases. Germline values: CDR1 SGHTA, CDR2 FQGNSA. The CDR3 totals 14 residues. DNA of the CDR3: TGTGCCAGCAGCTTAAATTTTGGACTTAGGGAGCAGTTCTTC. Amino acid sequence: CASSLNFGLREQFF.

The CDR3 DNA sequence: TGTGCCAGCTCACCATTTTTACCCAGGGGTAACTATGGCTACACCTTC. Amino acid sequence: CASSPFLPRGNYGYTF. The chain combines TRBV18 with TRBJ1-2; TRBD1 is a possible D gene (6 bases). Trimming took 2 bases from V and 1 from J, leaving 14 bases between them. Germline values: CDR1 KGHSH, CDR2 LQKENI. This CDR3 has 16 amino acids.

This clonotype was found a few times. The J gene is TRBJ2-4, the V gene TRBV7-2; D is possibly TRBD2 (5 bases). The germline CDR1 and CDR2 sequences are SGHTA and FQGNSA. The CDR3 is 15 amino acids. V was pared by 1 base and J by 3 bases, with 10 bases between. CDR3 nucleotides: TGTGCCAGCAGCTTAGGTCCCGGGGTCAAAAACATTCAGTACTTC. This gives the protein CASSLGPGVKNIQYF.

V gene TRBV5-5 combines with J gene TRBJ1-4; possibly TRBD1 for D (6 bases). Germline V gene sequence: CDR1 SGHKS, CDR2 YYEKEE (reference sequence). The CDR3 runs to 14 residues. Trimming shortened V by 6 bases and J by 3 bases, and 12 bases separated the two germline ends. The CDR3 is CASTYQGSNEKLFF. The CDR3 DNA sequence: TGTGCCAGCACCTACCAGGGGTCTAATGAAAAACTGTTTTTT.